What follows are 3 T cell receptor beta chains derived from one specimen sequenced in a study of tumor-infiltrating lymphocytes in localized non-small cell lung cancer. Assay used: immunoSEQ multiplex PCR; TCRdb lists only in-frame clones, some missing. The sample records 15,000 or so clones, roughly 76% being singletons. The sequenced sample was lung tumor tissue. The receptors derive from a human donor with non-small cell lung cancer.

The chain joins TRBV11-3 to TRBJ2-7; 9 bases are a match to TRBD1. This CDR3 has 16 residues. Trimming at V came to 3 bases and at J to 3 bases, leaving 9 bases not matched to a gene. Germline V gene lookup returns CDR1 SGHNT and CDR2 YENEEA. CDR3 amino acids: CASSFLWGQGLYEQYF. The DNA of the CDR3 is TGTGCCAGCAGCTTTTTATGGGGACAGGGCCTCTACGAGCAGTACTTC.

The V call is TRBV12-5, the J call TRBJ2-7; D ambiguous. Between the trimmed V and J ends, which lost 0 bases and 5 bases, there was a span of 14 bases. CDR1 is LGHNT, CDR2 FRNRAP, per germline. This CDR3 contains 15 residues. CDR3 amino acids: CASGLVLGRSDEQYF. CDR3 DNA sequence: TGTGCTAGTGGTTTGGTACTTGGCAGGTCGGACGAGCAGTACTTC.

The chain joins TRBV5-1 to TRBJ2-5; no clear D. Trimming left V 7 bases short and J 4 bases short, with 14 bases between. CDR3 size: 13 residues. Germline V lookup: CDR1 SGHRS, CDR2 YFSETQ. CDR3 region: CASRSTGGETQYF. The CDR3 coding sequence is TGCGCCAGCCGATCGACGGGTGGAGAGACCCAGTACTTC.